The 20 T cell receptor beta chains in this list originate from one sample, sequenced in a study of radiation and T cells in renal cell carcinoma. Time point in this sample: blood 4 weeks post-SBRT, at nephrectomy. Treatment of the sample: 15 Gy SBRT to primary tumor, nephrectomy 4 weeks later. This table comes from immunoSEQ multiplex PCR, and its TCRdb copy is limited to in-frame clones, with some not included. The table lists roughly 64,000 clones, about 80% of them singletons. The sample consisted of blood, taken from a patient whose treatment included radiotherapy and nephrectomy. Source of these receptors: a man aged 60-69 years with renal cell carcinoma.

The CDR3 coding sequence is TGCAGCACCGGGAGTGGGCAGGAGAATCAGCCCCAGCATTTT. As protein: CSTGSGQENQPQHF. The rearrangement uses TRBV29-1 and TRBJ1-5; D remains unclear. CDR1 is SQVTM and CDR2 is ANQGSEA in the germline V gene. The CDR3 covers 14 residues. V lost 8 bases, J lost 4 bases, and 18 bases lay in between. The entire variable domain, with the rest obtained from reference TRBV29-1 and TRBJ1-5, is as follows: SAVISQKPSRDICQRGTSLTIQCQVDSQVTMMFWYRQQPGQSLTLIATANQGSEATYESGFVIDKFPISRPNLTFSTLTVSNMSPEDSSIYLCSTGSGQENQPQHFGDGTRLSIL.

The V and J genes are TRBV6-9 and TRBJ1-3; D is undetermined. The CDR3 is 17 amino acids. The V and J ends lost 2 bases and 2 bases respectively, with 16 bases between them. CDR1 is MNHGY and CDR2 is SVAAGI in the germline V gene. The CDR3 DNA is TGTGCCAGCAGTTATCAAACACTCCGCGGGCCTGGAAACACCATATATTTT. The encoded protein is CASSYQTLRGPGNTIYF.

This chain connects TRBV6-5 to TRBJ1-1; D not resolved. Germline CDR1 MNHEY, CDR2 SVGAGI. The CDR3 is made up of 11 amino acids. V lost 6 bases to trimming and J lost 11 bases, with 13 bases between them. DNA for the CDR3: TGTGCCAGCAGGAATTCCGTGGGGGCTTTCTTT. Translation: CASRNSVGAFF.

The genes are TRBV28 and TRBJ1-6; a possible D gene is TRBD1 (6 bases). The CDR3 sequence is 16 residues long. The V end was cut by 3 bases, the J end by 8 bases, with 17 bases between. CDR1 MDHEN and CDR2 SYDVKM come from the germline V gene. CDR3 region: CASSFGGTPYDSPLHF. The CDR3 DNA reads as TGTGCCAGCAGTTTTGGAGGGACACCCTACGATTCACCCCTCCACTTT.

The chain is built from TRBV6-5 and TRBJ2-2; no definite D call. CDR1 MNHEY and CDR2 SVGAGI come from the germline V gene. The V and J ends lost 5 bases and 4 bases respectively, with 11 bases between them. CDR3 length: 14 amino acids. CDR3 sequence reads: CASSGPSPTGELFF. The CDR3 DNA reads TGTGCCAGCAGTGGACCTTCCCCCACCGGGGAGCTGTTTTTT.

The chain employs TRBV10-2 and TRBJ1-1, with D maybe TRBD1 (6 bases). This CDR3 region has 17 residues. The germline V and J ends were trimmed by 4 bases and 0 bases, with 18 bases remaining between them. Germline V gives CDR1 WSHSY, CDR2 SAAADI. The CDR3 region has the DNA TGCGCCAGCAGTGGGTCAGGGGCTAGCGGAGTGAACACTGAAGCTTTCTTT. It specifies CASSGSGASGVNTEAFF.

This chain uses TRBV13 with TRBJ2-1, with 9 positions matching TRBD1. The CDR3 extends over 15 amino acids. Trimming took 5 bases from V and 5 from J; bases not matched to a gene: 7. Germline V gene data show CDR1 as PRHDT and CDR2 as FYEKMQ (reference sequence). Written as DNA, the CDR3 is TGTGCCAGCAGCATTACCAGGACAGGGGACAATGAGCAGTTCTTC. It is translated as CASSITRTGDNEQFF.

The count of this clone is one. V usage is TRBV7-2 and J usage is TRBJ1-1, with TRBD1 identical over 8 bases. The CDR3 is 14 residues long. The V gene end was trimmed by 5 bases and the J gene end by 5 bases; junction bases not matched to a gene: 7. The germline V gene encodes CDR1 SGHTA and CDR2 FQGNSA. Written as DNA, the CDR3 is TGTGCCAGCAGCGGACAGGGCCCGGGAACTGAAGCTTTCTTT. Encoded protein: CASSGQGPGTEAFF.

This clone has just one count. This rearrangement joins TRBV14 to TRBJ2-3; 12 nucleotides match TRBD2. The CDR3 has 17 amino acids. The V and J ends lost 0 bases and 4 bases, in that order; junction bases with no gene match: 5. The germline CDR1 and CDR2 sequences are SGHDN and FVKESK. Here the CDR3 reads CASSQELAGGLADTQYF. The CDR3 nucleotides are TGTGCCAGCAGCCAAGAGCTAGCGGGGGGGCTGGCAGATACGCAGTATTTT.

This chain joins TRBV30 and TRBJ2-2; D is uncertain. Germline values: CDR1 GTSNPN, CDR2 SVGIG (reference sequence). This CDR3 is built from 12 residues. Trimming removed 3 bases from V and 4 bases from J, with 6 bases in between. The CDR3 DNA follows: TGTGCCTGGAGCCTAATCACCGGGGAGCTGTTTTTT. Translation: CAWSLITGELFF. Combining the CDR3 with reference TRBV30 and TRBJ2-2 gives the whole variable domain SQTIHQWPATLVQPVGSPLSLECTVEGTSNPNLYWYRQAAGRGLQLLFYSVGIGQISSEVPQNLSASRPQDRQFILSSKKLLLSDSGFYLCAWSLITGELFFGEGSRLTVL.

This clone came up a few times. V and J are TRBV19 and TRBJ2-7, with a tentative D call TRBD1 (5 bases). The CDR3 runs 16 residues. CDR1 and CDR2 (germline): LNHDA, SQIVND (reference sequence). Trimming left V 2 bases short and J 3 bases short, with 17 bases between. The CDR3 nucleotides are TGTGCCAGTAGTATATTTGGGGCGCCCGCCGTCTACGAGCAGTACTTC. Protein product: CASSIFGAPAVYEQYF.

DNA for the CDR3: TGTGCCAGCAGCGAGGGACTAGCGGGGGCTACTGAGCAGTTCTTC. This codes for CASSEGLAGATEQFF. The chain has TRBV7-9 and TRBJ2-1; the match to TRBD2 covers 14 bases. The CDR3 has 15 residues. Germline V CDR1 and CDR2: SEHNR, FQNEAQ (reference sequence). The trim removed 5 bases at V and 9 bases at J, leaving 6 bases unmatched.

This clone was picked up one time. The chain has TRBV27 and TRBJ1-2; 8 bases align to TRBD1. CDR1 is MNHEY and CDR2 is SMNVEV in the germline V gene (reference sequence). This CDR3 is 14 amino acids long. Losses at the gene ends were 4 bases for V and 7 bases for J; bases not matched to a gene: 8. The CDR3 DNA reads TGTGCCAGCAGTTCCGGACAGGGTCAATTTGGCTACACCTTC. Translating gives CASSSGQGQFGYTF.

The chain is built from TRBV9 and TRBJ2-5; D gene uncertain. Germline V gives CDR1 SGDLS, CDR2 YYNGEE. CDR3 length equals 15 residues. Deletions cut 2 bases from V and 5 bases from J, with 16 bases between. CDR3 nucleotide sequence: TGTGCCAGCAGCGTGGCCGGCTCCGGCAGGGAGACCCAGTACTTC. Its protein product is CASSVAGSGRETQYF. The full variable domain, rest sourced from reference TRBV9 and TRBJ2-5, is DSGVTQTPKHLITATGQRVTLRCSPRSGDLSVYWYQQSLDQGLQFLIQYYNGEERAKGNILERFSAQQFPDLHSELNLSSLELGDSALYFCASSVAGSGRETQYFGPGTRLLVL.

CDR3: CASSLSLAGDGADTQYF. The CDR3 nucleotides are TGTGCCAGCAGCTTATCCCTAGCGGGAGATGGAGCAGATACGCAGTATTTT. The genes are TRBV7-3 and TRBJ2-3; TRBD2 agrees at 10 bases. The CDR3 is 17 amino acids. The germline gives CDR1 SGHTA, CDR2 FQGTGA. The junction had 9 bases not matched to a gene; V was cut back by 2 bases and J by 4 bases.

The rearrangement joins TRBV18 to TRBJ2-3; TRBD1 is a possible D gene (6 bases). In germline, CDR1 is KGHSH, CDR2 LQKENI. With 3 bases removed from V and 4 bases from J, the gap between germline ends came to 14 bases. The CDR3 has 15 residues. The CDR3 nucleotides read TGTGCCAGCTCACCTTCTCCCCCAGGGGCAGATACGCAGTATTTT. It is translated as CASSPSPPGADTQYF.

The V and J genes are TRBV7-7 and TRBJ2-5, with D perhaps TRBD1 (6 bases). Germline CDR1 reads SSHAT; CDR2 reads FNYEAQ (reference sequence). CDR3 length: 14 residues. V was cut by 3 bases and J by 4 bases, with 12 bases left in between. CDR3 DNA: TGTGCCAGCAGCTTGGGACCAGGGGTAGAGACCCAGTACTTC. As protein: CASSLGPGVETQYF.

The chain uses TRBV15 and TRBJ2-3, with D perhaps TRBD1 (5 bases). The CDR3 loop spans 20 amino acids. CDR1 LNHNV and CDR2 YYDKDF come from the germline V gene (reference sequence). V was trimmed by 1 base and J by 0 bases, leaving 23 bases between them. This chain's CDR3 is CATSRVFVQGPLTSTDTQYF. The DNA of the CDR3 is TGTGCCACCAGCAGAGTCTTTGTGCAGGGCCCTCTCACTAGCACAGATACGCAGTATTTT.

The chain employs TRBV7-2 and TRBJ2-7; either TRBD1 or TRBD2 may fit D (5 bases each). The CDR3 consists of 14 residues. The V gene lost 1 base and the J gene lost 6 bases, with 13 bases spanning the gap. Germline CDR1 SGHTA, CDR2 FQGNSA. The CDR3 here is CASSLGPGSSEQYF. The CDR3 nucleotides read TGTGCCAGCAGCTTAGGTCCAGGGAGTTCCGAGCAGTACTTC.

The chain's CDR3 is CAISARTGSATEAFF. DNA of the CDR3: TGTGCCATCAGTGCCAGGACAGGGTCGGCCACTGAAGCTTTCTTT. The gene calls are TRBV10-3 and TRBJ1-1, with TRBD1 identical over 8 bases. CDR3 length: 15 residues. Losses at the gene ends were 4 bases for V and 4 bases for J; bases not matched to a gene: 8. Germline V lookup: CDR1 ENHRY, CDR2 SYGVKD.